This T cell receptor (beta chain) was identified during a study of shared clonotypes between healthy human individuals. Trimming took 2 bases from V and 1 from J; bases not matched to a gene: 4. The CDR3 sequence is 15 residues long. Germline values: CDR1 MNHEY, CDR2 SVGAGI. CD4+ cells underwent separation, giving CD45RA+ naive and CD45RA-negative memory subsets. Here immunoSEQ multiplex PCR was the method, and the copy in TCRdb shows in-frame clones only, minus some. Counted here are more than 150,000 clones, 90% to 95% occurring once; the ten biggest clones make up more than 0.065%. V and J are TRBV6-5 and TRBJ1-2; 7 bases fit TRBD1. What was sequenced was naive CD4+ T cells sorted from blood. Specified subset: CD45RA+ positively selected. The receptor's source is a woman between 25 and 40 years old in good health. DNA of the CDR3: TGTGCCAGCAGTTACACCGGGACAGTTAACTATGGCTACACCTTC. Encoded protein: CASSYTGTVNYGYTF.